The clone carrying this T cell receptor (beta chain) came up once. The CDR3 sequence is 15 residues long. Trimming removed 2 bases at V and 7 bases at J, with 14 bases between. Looked up from germline, CDR1 is SGHAT and CDR2 is FQNNGV. This record belongs to a study of cytomegalovirus exposure and HLA in healthy donors. The PCR used 60 Vbeta and 13 Jbeta primers. Clones were read by immunoSEQ multiplex PCR, and TCRdb kept only the in-frame ones, dropping some. Among 200,000 or so clones, roughly 84% were seen once, and the ten largest hold 0.25% to 0.3%. The clonotype comes from a boy between 10 and 17 years old in good health and CMV-seronegative. Specimen: PBMCs. The gene calls are TRBV11-2 and TRBJ1-4; D is uncertain. CDR3 in amino acids: CASSLIGSEGEKLFF. The CDR3 DNA reads TGTGCCAGCAGCTTAATTGGTAGCGAGGGTGAAAAACTGTTTTTT.